This T cell receptor (beta chain) came from a study of vaccination effects on CD4 cells after COVID-19. Antigen-specific CD4+ T cells were expanded with viral peptide pools in the ViraFEST assay before sequencing. Having been cultured for about ten days, the cells underwent CD4+ T cell isolation. It was two doses of either the BNT162b2 or mRNA-1273 vaccine that participants received. The data were produced by immunoSEQ multiplex PCR, yet TCRdb's version contains in-frame clones alone and is incomplete. The sample has about 14,000 clones, around 72% seen once. The length of the CDR3 is 12 residues. The germline V and J ends were trimmed by 5 bases and 7 bases, with 9 bases remaining between them. CDR1 SEHNR and CDR2 FQNEAQ come from the germline V gene (reference sequence). A remark on this clone: What it recognizes is unknown.

This sample comprised CD4+ T cells from PBMCs cultured with SARS-CoV-2 spike peptides, obtained after COVID-19 vaccination. The chain links TRBV7-9 to TRBJ2-1; D is unresolved. The receptor's source is a human donor who received a COVID-19 vaccine. In DNA, the CDR3 is TGTGCCAGCAGCCGACCTAGAAATGAGCAGTTCTTC. Its translation is CASSRPRNEQFF.